This T cell receptor (beta chain) was found in a study of T cells in Graves' hyperthyroidism and ophthalmopathy. The CDR3 contains 14 residues. Trimming cost V 3 bases and J 6 bases, with 12 bases left between them. Germline-derived CDR1 and CDR2 are DFQATT and SNEGSKA (reference sequence). This clonotype came up many times. The investigators amplified TCR beta CDR3 regions from RNA transcripts. The TCR CDR3 was amplified in a first-round RT-PCR using the HTBI primer set. TCRdb re-called the multiplex PCR reads through MiXCR, storing one row per CDR3 protein. The sample yields 530,000 or so distinct CDR3 sequences, just over 45% seen once. Patients aged 18 to 65 had newly diagnosed hyperthyroidism lasting under 2 months.

The chain uses TRBV20-1 and TRBJ1-6, with D unclear. The clonotype comes from a woman aged 18-29 years with Graves' hyperthyroidism. Sequences were obtained from peripheral blood or thyroid tissue (not recorded which). The CDR3 nucleotides read TGCAGTGCTAGGCCAGATACCATTAATTCACCCCTCCACTTT. This encodes CSARPDTINSPLHF.